A selection of T cell receptor beta chains follows, all from one sample in a study of blood T cell repertoires in COVID-19. Clones were read by immunoSEQ multiplex PCR, and TCRdb kept only the in-frame ones, dropping some. In the table there are 390,000 or so clones, roughly 88% of which are singletons. The sample consisted of peripheral blood. The origin of the receptors is a woman in her thirties with active or convalescent COVID-19. Both conserved end residues are trimmed from each CDR3. D genes are given only for firm matches.

J,V,D,CDR3
TRBJ2-4,TRBV4-1,.,ASSRLGTGEIVQY
TRBJ1-1,TRBV5-1,TRBD1,ASSLGSWQGENLNTEAF
TRBJ2-4,TRBV21-1,.,ASSKVVGQTLAKNIQY
TRBJ2-5,TRBV7-6,TRBD2,ASSSLPAGERETQY
TRBJ2-1,TRBV27,.,ASSPQGGLALPYNEQF
TRBJ2-5,TRBV5-8,TRBD1,ASSLGQGGQIPQETQY
TRBJ1-2,TRBV3-1/TRBV3-2,TRBD1,ASSRGQGLDYGYT
TRBJ1-1,TRBV7-9,TRBD1,ASSFFVGTGVVSTEAF
TRBJ2-7,TRBV28,.,ASRPISKPFYEQY
TRBJ1-1,TRBV7-9,.,ASSLRGAQGNTEAF
TRBJ1-5,TRBV15,TRBD1,ATSPDRLSNQPQH
TRBJ2-7,TRBV5-4,TRBD1,ASSLVDRGDYEQY
TRBJ1-1,TRBV2,.,ASSDSSVLNTEAF